The 8 T cell receptor beta chains listed next were all sequenced from one sample in a study of T cell responses to AZD1222 COVID-19 vaccine. TCRdb's copy holds only in-frame clones and misses some; the assay was immunoSEQ multiplex PCR. Altogether more than 150,000 clones are present, just under 90% being singletons, with the ten largest covering roughly 6%. This specimen was peripheral blood, taken on day 0 of AZD1222 vaccination. All receptors come from an adult in good health.

The chain employs TRBV6-6 and TRBJ2-7, with 8 bases that match TRBD1. Germline trimming cut 4 bases from V and 3 bases from J; bases unmatched to any gene: 5. CDR3 length equals 14 residues. Germline V gives CDR1 MNHNY, CDR2 SVGAGI (reference sequence). The CDR3 DNA sequence: TGTGCCAGCAGTTTCCAGGGGGCTGGCTACGAGCAGTACTTC. This gives the protein CASSFQGAGYEQYF.

In its sample, this clone was seen once. The V call is TRBV5-1, the J call TRBJ1-5; the match to TRBD1 covers 7 bases. The CDR3 loop spans 16 amino acids. Germline loops: CDR1 SGHRS, CDR2 YFSETQ. V lost 4 bases and J lost 0; bases outside the gene matches: 7. CDR3: CASSHDRANSNQPQHF. The CDR3 DNA sequence: TGCGCCAGCAGCCACGACAGGGCGAATAGCAATCAGCCCCAGCATTTT.

The J gene is TRBJ2-5, the V gene TRBV28; 9 positions match TRBD2. The ends lost 1 base at V and 2 bases at J; junction bases unmatched: 5. Looked up from germline, CDR1 is MDHEN and CDR2 is SYDVKM. The length of the CDR3 is 16 residues. CDR3 protein: CASSLYVAGVQETQYF. For the CDR3, the DNA is TGTGCCAGCAGTTTATATGTAGCGGGGGTACAAGAGACCCAGTACTTC.

This clone occurred a few times. The rearrangement joins TRBV28 to TRBJ1-6; a possible D gene is TRBD1 (5 bases). CDR3 length: 16 amino acids. Trimming shortened V by 8 bases and J by 0 bases, and 14 bases separated the two germline ends. Germline CDR1 reads MDHEN; CDR2 reads SYDVKM. CDR3 in DNA: TGTGCCAGCGGGGGGGGAGGCAGCTCCTATAATTCACCCCTCCACTTT. Translating gives CASGGGGSSYNSPLHF.

In DNA, the CDR3 is TGTGCCAGCAGCCCGACCGGGACAGGCTCTAACTATGGCTACACCTTC. Its protein product is CASSPTGTGSNYGYTF. This rearrangement joins TRBV5-4 to TRBJ1-2, with TRBD1 matching 8 bases. The CDR3 length is 16 residues. After removal of 4 bases from V and 0 bases from J, the junction contained 8 bases not matched to a gene. CDR1 is SGHNT, CDR2 YYREEE, per germline (reference sequence).

The chain couples TRBV24-1 to TRBJ1-2; tentatively, D is TRBD1 (5 bases). The CDR3 runs 13 residues. The V and J ends lost 3 bases and 8 bases respectively, with 12 bases between them. Germline lookup yields CDR1 KGHDR and CDR2 SFDVKD. The DNA for the CDR3 is TGTGCCACCAGTGATCGGGGCCTGATAGGCTACACCTTC. It specifies CATSDRGLIGYTF.

This clone was detected once. V and J are TRBV28 and TRBJ1-2; D not resolved. V was clipped by 5 bases and J by 5 bases, with 9 bases between them. Germline CDR1 MDHEN, CDR2 SYDVKM. The CDR3 runs 12 residues. CDR3 sequence reads: CASSAPSYGYTF. Written as DNA, the CDR3 is TGTGCCAGCAGTGCTCCGAGTTATGGCTACACCTTC.

This clone has only one observation. The genes are TRBV24-1 and TRBJ2-1; weak D call: TRBD2 (7 bases). The CDR3 has 15 amino acids. Germline CDR1 KGHDR, CDR2 SFDVKD. V dropped 9 bases and J dropped 6 bases, with 20 bases sitting between them. CDR3 residues: CATRGEDGGRNEQFF. Here the CDR3 DNA reads TGTGCCACCCGCGGCGAAGACGGGGGGCGCAATGAGCAGTTCTTC.